The entry below gives a single T cell receptor (beta chain) sequence along with its context. The study recruited people aged about 18 to 95 years across under 25 US areas. Methods used by the authors: Reference gene primer amplification yielded estimated nucleated cell counts. The method was immunoSEQ multiplex PCR; TCRdb's version includes in-frame clones alone and lacks a portion of them. The DNA gave D and trimming, while V, J and clone size come from that table. The sample has 200,000 to 250,000 clones, roughly four fifths seen once; the top ten hold roughly 3.5%. CDR3 size: 13 residues. The ends lost 5 bases at V and 12 bases at J; junction bases unmatched: 5. Germline values: CDR1 SNHLY, CDR2 FYNNEI. This entry is derived from a study of blood T cell repertoires in COVID-19. Background on the study: Sources were T cells, B-cell-depleted T cells, or PBMCs; the material itself was cDNA or gDNA.

The receptor's source is a woman in her sixties who had recovered from COVID-19. The chain recombines TRBV2 with TRBJ1-6; 9 nucleotides align to TRBD1. Specimen: PBMCs or T cells enriched from blood (not recorded which). Written as DNA, the CDR3 is TGTGCCAGCAGTTCGGGACAGGGCGGACCCCTCCACTTT. Translated, it gives CASSSGQGGPLHF.